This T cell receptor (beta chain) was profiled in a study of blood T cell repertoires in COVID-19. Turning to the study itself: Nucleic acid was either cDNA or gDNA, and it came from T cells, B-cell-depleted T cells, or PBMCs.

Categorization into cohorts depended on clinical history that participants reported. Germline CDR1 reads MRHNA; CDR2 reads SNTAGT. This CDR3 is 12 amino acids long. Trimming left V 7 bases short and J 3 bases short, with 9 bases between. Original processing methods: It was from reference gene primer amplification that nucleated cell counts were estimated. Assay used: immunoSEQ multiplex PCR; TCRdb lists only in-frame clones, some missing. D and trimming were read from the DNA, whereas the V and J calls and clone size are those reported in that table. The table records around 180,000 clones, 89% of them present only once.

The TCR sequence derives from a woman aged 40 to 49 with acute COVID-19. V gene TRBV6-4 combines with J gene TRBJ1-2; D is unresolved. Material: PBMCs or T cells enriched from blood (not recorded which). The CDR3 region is CASTEGDYGYTF. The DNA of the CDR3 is TGTGCCAGCACGGAGGGTGACTATGGCTACACCTTC.